A selection of T cell receptor beta chains follows, all from one sample in a study of shared clonotypes between healthy human individuals. TCRdb keeps only in-frame clones here, not all; method: immunoSEQ multiplex PCR. The table lists roughly 1,000,000 clones, 75% to 85% of them singletons. Input material: memory CD4+ T cells from PBMCs. These receptors were taken from a man younger than 30 in good health. Some clones in this sample may be carry-over from other donors' samples. CDR3s include the opening cysteine and the closing phenylalanine or tryptophan. D genes are given only for firm matches. The listing skips clone size in some rows; elsewhere it reads once, few, many or a size class.

DNA,CDR3,V,J,size,D
TGTGCCAGCAGTGCTGCCGGGACAGGGGGAGTCGAGCAGTACTTC,CASSAAGTGGVEQYF,TRBV9,TRBJ2-7,.,TRBD1
TGTGCCAGCAGAGGAGGACAGGATGAGCAGTTCTTC,CASRGGQDEQFF,TRBV5-4,TRBJ2-1,.,TRBD1
TGTGCCAGCAGCCCCGACAGGGGCAGGCAGCCCCAGCATTTT,CASSPDRGRQPQHF,TRBV2,TRBJ1-5,.,TRBD1
TGTGCCAGTAGTAGGGACAGGGGGCCATATGGCTACACCTTC,CASSRDRGPYGYTF,TRBV19,TRBJ1-2,.,TRBD1
TGTGCCAGTAGTATGGGGGTAAGGACAGGTAGTGCGAACACTGAAGCTTTCTTT,CASSMGVRTGSANTEAFF,TRBV19,TRBJ1-1,once,TRBD1
TGTGCCAGCAGCTCTCAGCGAGGTTACGAGCAGTACTTC,CASSSQRGYEQYF,TRBV7-2,TRBJ2-7,.,.
TGCGCCAGCAGCCGACAGGGGGCCCAAGAGACCCAGTACTTC,CASSRQGAQETQYF,TRBV10-2,TRBJ2-5,once,TRBD1
TGTGCCAGCGACCCCCAGGTGGGAGCTGAGAACTCACGATCGGGGGGCTACACCTTC,CASDPQVGAENSRSGGYTF,TRBV19,TRBJ1-2,.,.
TGCGCCAGCAGCCTGGGTTCAGCAGCCGGCAATCAGCCCCAGCATTTT,CASSLGSAAGNQPQHF,TRBV4-3,TRBJ1-5,.,.
TGTGCCAGCAGCGGAATGAATGAGCAGTTCTTC,CASSGMNEQFF,TRBV9,TRBJ2-1,many,.
TGTGCCAGCAGCTTAGGTCGGGCAGATACGCAGTATTTT,CASSLGRADTQYF,TRBV7-6,TRBJ2-3,few,.
TGTGCCAGCTCGGCGGGACAGGGGATCGGAGAGCAGTACTTC,CASSAGQGIGEQYF,TRBV18,TRBJ2-7,.,TRBD1
TGTGCCAGCAGCCAAGGGCTAGCGGTTGGGAGCTCCACAGATACGCAGTATTTT,CASSQGLAVGSSTDTQYF,TRBV4-2,TRBJ2-3,.,TRBD2
TGTGCCACCAGGTCGGGGCCACGGAACTACGAGCAGTACTTC,CATRSGPRNYEQYF,TRBV2,TRBJ2-7,.,.
TGTGCCAGCAGCGCGATCTCTGGGGCCAACGTCCTGACTTTC,CASSAISGANVLTF,TRBV9,TRBJ2-6,.,.
TGTGCCAGCAGTTTCATACTTGGGACCTACGAGCAGTACTTC,CASSFILGTYEQYF,TRBV28,TRBJ2-7,.,.
TGTGCCAGCAGCTTTAGTAGCGCAGGGAGCCAGCCCCAGCATTTT,CASSFSSAGSQPQHF,TRBV7-2,TRBJ1-5,once,.
TGTGCCAGCAGCTTGGGTACTCCCGGGGGCCTCGAGCAGTACTTC,CASSLGTPGGLEQYF,TRBV5-4,TRBJ2-7,.,.
TGTGCCATCAGTGAGTCGTGGTCGGCTGGCTACACCTTC,CAISESWSAGYTF,TRBV10-3,TRBJ1-2,.,.
TGTGCCAGCAGCAACTCCCGGACAGGCAACACTGAAGCTTTCTTT,CASSNSRTGNTEAFF,TRBV28,TRBJ1-1,.,TRBD1
TGCGCCAGCACCTTGTGGGGACAGCGTCTTCGAGGCTACACCTTC,CASTLWGQRLRGYTF,TRBV23-1,TRBJ1-2,.,TRBD1
TGTGCCTGGACCGTGGGCAGGGGGTTTGTCGGGGAGCTGTTTTTT,CAWTVGRGFVGELFF,TRBV30,TRBJ2-2,.,TRBD1